These 19 T cell receptor beta chains were all obtained from the same sample, sequenced in a study of T-cell memory formation after mild COVID-19. A single record per CDR3 protein comes from TCRdb applying MiXCR to the 5' RACE reads. This table has 350,000 to 500,000 distinct CDR3 sequences, about 20% appearing once. The sequencing sample was made of PBMCs or a T cell subset sorted from them (not recorded which). The source of these receptors is a young man who had mild COVID-19 (a few samples of this study predate the infection). Cell type and time point are not known.

The chain links TRBV4-1 to TRBJ1-2, with 11 bases identical to TRBD1. The CDR3 is 17 amino acids. The germline V gene encodes CDR1 MGHRA and CDR2 YSYEKL. Unmatched junction bases numbered 8, after V lost 1 base and J lost 4 bases. The CDR3 loop is CASSQVPGQGGTYGYTF. CDR3 DNA: TGCGCCAGCAGCCAAGTCCCGGGACAGGGGGGAACCTATGGCTACACCTTC.

The chain links TRBV5-1 to TRBJ1-1, with D tentatively TRBD1 (6 bases). Germline values: CDR1 SGHRS, CDR2 YFSETQ. Trimming shortened V by 5 bases and J by 5 bases, and 16 bases separated the two germline ends. This CDR3 spans 14 amino acids. The CDR3 region is CASRWGGPGTEAFF. The CDR3 DNA sequence: TGCGCCAGCAGGTGGGGGGGCCCGGGTACTGAAGCTTTCTTT.

In this sample, this clonotype turned up a few times. This chain joins TRBV7-2 and TRBJ1-3; a weak D match, TRBD1 (5 bases). This CDR3 region has 15 residues. The germline gives CDR1 SGHTA, CDR2 FQGNSA. V was cut by 3 bases and J by 4 bases, with 13 bases left in between. The chain's CDR3 is CASSLGGVGGNTIYF. The CDR3 region has the DNA TGTGCCAGCAGCTTGGGAGGGGTTGGCGGAAACACCATATATTTT.

The V gene is TRBV6-5, the J gene TRBJ1-2, with unresolved D. The V gene's germline CDR1 is MNHEY and CDR2 SVGAGI. Trimming stripped 6 bases from V and 5 bases from J, with 13 bases between. The CDR3 sequence is 13 residues long. CDR3 protein: CASSHGSTYGYTF. CDR3 DNA sequence: TGTGCCAGCAGCCATGGTTCCACTTATGGCTACACCTTC.

In DNA form, the CDR3 reads TGTGCCAGCAGTGTCGGGCAGGAGGTATGGGTGAATTCACCCCTCCACTTT. It codes for CASSVGQEVWVNSPLHF. This chain connects TRBV2 to TRBJ1-6; no firm D call. This CDR3 region has 17 residues. The V end was cut by 4 bases, the J end by 7 bases, with 20 bases between. CDR1 is SNHLY and CDR2 is FYNNEI in the germline V gene. Looking up the rest from reference TRBV2 and TRBJ1-6 gives the full variable domain: EPEVTQTPSHQVTQMGQEVILRCVPISNHLYFYWYRQILGQKVEFLVSFYNNEISEKSEIFDDQFSVERPDGSNFTLKIRSTKLEDSAMYFCASSVGQEVWVNSPLHFGNGTRLTVT.

This clonotype appeared a few times. The chain joins TRBV30 to TRBJ1-2; no reliable D call. The V end lost 1 base, the J end lost 4 bases, and 10 bases lay between the germline ends. This CDR3 is 13 amino acids long. Germline V gene sequence: CDR1 GTSNPN, CDR2 SVGIG (reference sequence). In nucleotides, the CDR3 is TGTGCCTGGAGTGGAGGAGCCTTCTATGGCTACACCTTC. Its protein is CAWSGGAFYGYTF.

This clonotype has only a few counts. The chain combines TRBV6-5 with TRBJ1-1, with D tentatively TRBD1 (5 bases). This CDR3 region has 15 residues. Trimming left V 7 bases short and J 5 bases short, with 20 bases between. Germline CDR1 reads MNHEY; CDR2 reads SVGAGI. In DNA, the CDR3 is TGTGCCAGCATTCAAAGCGGGGGAGGATGGACTGAAGCTTTCTTT. Its protein is CASIQSGGGWTEAFF.

The chain links TRBV7-2 to TRBJ2-5, with D uncertain. CDR1 is SGHTA, CDR2 FQGNSA, per germline. The CDR3 is 14 amino acids. V lost 4 bases and J 0 bases, leaving 9 bases between the germline ends. DNA of the CDR3: TGTGCCAGCAGCTGGTGGAGTAACCAAGAGACCCAGTACTTC. This gives the protein CASSWWSNQETQYF.

J is TRBJ1-1 and V is TRBV7-2; D not certain. With 4 bases removed from V and 11 bases from J, the gap between germline ends came to 17 bases. The CDR3 spans 13 residues. Germline-derived CDR1 and CDR2 are SGHTA and FQGNSA. As DNA, the CDR3 is TGTGCCAGCAGCTGGCGACGGGATGGGGTGGCTTTCTTT. It translates to CASSWRRDGVAFF.

This clonotype was observed many times. V usage is TRBV29-1 and J usage is TRBJ1-4, with 7 bases identical to TRBD1. Germline lookup yields CDR1 SQVTM and CDR2 ANQGSEA. The length of the CDR3 is 13 residues. V shed 4 bases, J shed 5 bases, and the junction held 4 bases outside the gene matches. DNA for the CDR3: TGCAGCGTTGCCAGGGGACAGAATGAAAAACTGTTTTTT. Its translation is CSVARGQNEKLFF. Full variable domain (missing parts from reference TRBV29-1 and TRBJ1-4): SAVISQKPSRDICQRGTSLTIQCQVDSQVTMMFWYRQQPGQSLTLIATANQGSEATYESGFVIDKFPISRPNLTFSTLTVSNMSPEDSSIYLCSVARGQNEKLFFGSGTQLSVL.

The table lists this clonotype with a few counts. The V and J genes are TRBV20-1 and TRBJ2-3; 9 bases fit TRBD2. The CDR3 sequence is 14 residues long. V dropped 6 bases and J dropped 3; count of bases not matched to a gene: 7. CDR1 is DFQATT and CDR2 is SNEGSKA in the germline V gene (reference sequence). In DNA form, the CDR3 reads TGCAGTGCCAGGGTAGCGGGGGTGACAGATACGCAGTATTTT. This gives the protein CSARVAGVTDTQYF.

The chain is built from TRBV5-1 and TRBJ1-5; 7 bases align to TRBD1. The CDR3 contains 14 residues. Germline V CDR1 and CDR2: SGHRS, YFSETQ. The V and J ends lost 4 bases and 11 bases, in that order; junction bases with no gene match: 12. In DNA form, the CDR3 reads TGCGCCAGCAGCCCGGACAGGTGGGGGGTTGCCCAGCATTTT. It translates to CASSPDRWGVAQHF.

The sample holds one count of this clonotype. V gene TRBV5-4 combines with J gene TRBJ1-1; tentative D call: TRBD1 (6 bases). V lost 4 bases and J 4 bases, leaving 14 bases between the germline ends. The germline gives CDR1 SGHNT, CDR2 YYREEE (reference sequence). The length of the CDR3 is 14 residues. The CDR3, as DNA: TGTGCCAGCAGCGGCGGGGGGGCTGGCACTGAAGCTTTCTTT. This translates into CASSGGGAGTEAFF.

About this clonotype: One end of the junction is discordant with germline, which a read error may explain. The rearrangement links TRBV10-2 to TRBJ1-5; D not resolved. Germline CDR1 WSHSY, CDR2 SAAADI. This CDR3 region has 13 residues. CDR3 region: CASSDDSNQHQHF. Written as DNA, the CDR3 is TGCGCCAGCAGTGATGATAGCAATCAGCACCAGCATTTT.

J is TRBJ2-7 and V is TRBV20-1; the match to TRBD2 covers 8 bases. There are 13 residues in the CDR3. Germline assignment: CDR1 DFQATT and CDR2 SNEGSKA (reference sequence). V lost 5 bases, J lost 2 bases, and 5 bases stayed unmatched. Here the CDR3 reads CSAQTSDTYEQYV. The CDR3 DNA reads as TGCAGTGCTCAGACTAGCGATACCTACGAGCAGTACGTC.

The V gene is TRBV21-1, the J gene TRBJ2-7; TRBD1 is taken as the D call from the table, unchecked against the DNA. TRBV21-1 is assigned pseudogene status. This CDR3 region has 17 residues. CDR3 loop: CASSPGAKPGSTYEQYF. The CDR3 bases are TGTGCCAGCAGCCCTGGGGCCAAACCAGGCAGCACCTACGAGCAGTACTTC.

This clonotype occurred a few times. This sequence joins TRBV9 and TRBJ2-1; 9 bases fit TRBD1. Germline trimming cut 4 bases from V and 4 bases from J; bases unmatched to any gene: 12. Germline-derived CDR1 and CDR2 are SGDLS and YYNGEE. The CDR3 has 17 residues. CDR3 region: CASSSPLGTGIYNEQFF. CDR3 in DNA: TGTGCCAGCAGCTCCCCCCTAGGGACAGGGATATACAATGAGCAGTTCTTC.

The chain is built from TRBV28 and TRBJ2-3, with TRBD1 matching 7 bases. Unmatched junction bases numbered 7, after V lost 10 bases and J lost 0 bases. CDR3 length equals 14 residues. Germline V gives CDR1 MDHEN, CDR2 SYDVKM. CDR3 coding DNA: TGTGCCATCAGGGACAGTAGGAGCACAGATACGCAGTATTTT. Encoded protein: CAIRDSRSTDTQYF.

There are a few counts of this clonotype. The V call is TRBV10-3, the J call TRBJ1-1; 10 nucleotides align to TRBD1. Germline CDR1 is ENHRY and CDR2 is SYGVKD. V shed 4 bases, J shed 6 bases, and the junction held 5 bases outside the gene matches. This CDR3 is built from 14 residues. The CDR3 spells CAISGTGGNAEAFF. For the CDR3, the DNA is TGTGCCATCAGTGGGACAGGGGGTAACGCTGAAGCTTTCTTT.